The present T cell receptor beta chain was sequenced within a study of prognosis after radiotherapy for stage I lung cancer. Study-level points and caveats: Reports indicated that TRBV and TRBJ gene usage differed between patients with and without metastases, including differences in about nine V and a couple of J genes after SBRT. Diminished Shannon entropy following stereotactic body radiation therapy characterized patients who developed distant metastases.

Researchers used two-round multiplex PCR to amplify TCR beta CDR3 starting from genomic DNA. First-round PCR amplification was performed with primers specific to each TRBV and TRBJ gene. A second round of PCR was carried out using universal primers. A single record per CDR3 protein comes from TCRdb applying MiXCR to the multiplex PCR reads. This table holds 25,000 to 35,000 distinct CDR3 sequences, 46% found once. Concerning this clonotype itself: The antigen remains unidentified.

In germline, CDR1 is MNHEY, CDR2 SMNVEV (reference sequence). V lost 2 bases to trimming and J lost 3 bases; unmatched junction nucleotides: 7. This CDR3 region has 18 residues. Here the sequenced sample was PBMCs, taken before or after stereotactic body radiation therapy (not recorded which). This sequence was found in a donor over 45 with non-small cell lung cancer. This chain connects TRBV27 to TRBJ2-3, with 14 bases matching TRBD2. The CDR3 nucleotides read TGTGCCAGCAGTTTAGCGGGACTAGCGGGAGCCGAAACAGATACGCAGTATTTT. Its translation: CASSLAGLAGAETDTQYF.